This T cell receptor (beta chain) was captured in a study of T cells in Graves' hyperthyroidism and ophthalmopathy. General observations from the study: Most thyroid clonotypes with frequency above 0.001 were detected in blood. From stable hyperthyroidism, ophthalmopathy was set apart by a 13 V-J model.

J was trimmed by 3 bases and V by 6 bases; bases with no gene match: 8. This CDR3 is built from 14 residues. Germline V gene data show CDR1 as DFQATT and CDR2 as SNEGSKA (reference sequence). Patients were aged 18 to 65, had disease duration under 2 months, and had newly diagnosed hyperthyroidism. PBMCs stemmed from 10 ml fresh peripheral blood. Template material for amplifying TCR beta CDR3 regions consisted of RNA transcripts. First-round RT-PCR of the TCR CDR3 relied on the HTBI primer set. TCRdb processed the multiplex PCR reads anew with MiXCR; each CDR3 protein has one entry. In the table there are 550,000 to 800,000 distinct CDR3 sequences, 16% of which are singletons. This clonotype was seen many times. As yet, its antigen is unknown.

Sequenced input: blood. This sequence was found in a man younger than 35 with Graves' hyperthyroidism. This chain connects TRBV20-1 to TRBJ2-5, with TRBD2 matching over 9 bases. CDR3 residues: CSAPTSGVKETQYF. In DNA form, the CDR3 reads TGCAGTGCCCCGACTAGCGGAGTTAAAGAGACCCAGTACTTC.